A selection of T cell receptor beta chains follows, all from one sample in a study of blood T cell repertoires in COVID-19. TCRdb's copy holds only in-frame clones and misses some; the assay was immunoSEQ multiplex PCR. The sample gives 200,000 or so clones, 70% to 90% of which show up once; approximately 10% is in the top ten. The sequenced material came from PBMCs or T cells enriched from blood (not recorded which). The receptor source for this set is a man aged 25 to 40 who had recovered from COVID-19. Both conserved end residues are part of each CDR3. Fields, in order: V gene, J gene, D gene, clone size, CDR3 length, CDR3 DNA, CDR3 protein. A D gene is named only where the DNA matches it firmly. Clone size is shown for a subset of rows, as once, few, many or a class of expanded clone.

>TRBV27|TRBJ2-7|TRBD1|NA|17
TGTGCCAGCAGTTTATTGAGGCCAGGGGGCGCCCCCTACGAGCAGTACTTC
CASSLLRPGGAPYEQYF
>TRBV19|TRBJ1-1|NA|NA|15
TGTGCCAGTAGTCAGCCCCATGGGGCTAACACTGAAGCTTTCTTT
CASSQPHGANTEAFF
>TRBV28|TRBJ1-1|NA|once|14
TGTGCCAGCAGAGTAGGGGACTTGAACACTGAAGCTTTCTTT
CASRVGDLNTEAFF
>TRBV27|TRBJ1-1|NA|NA|15
TGTGCCAGCAGTTTAGCGGGGGCGCGGGACACTGAAGCTTTCTTT
CASSLAGARDTEAFF
>TRBV2|TRBJ1-5|TRBD1|NA|14
TGTGCCAGCAGCCGGACAGGGGTGAATCAGCCCCAGCATTTT
CASSRTGVNQPQHF
>TRBV28|TRBJ1-5|NA|once|16
TGTGCCAGCAGTTTAGCCAGGGGTCGAGGCAATCAGCCCCAGCATTTT
CASSLARGRGNQPQHF
>TRBV28|TRBJ2-1|NA|NA|16
TGTGCCAGCACCCGCCCCCGGGGAGGCTCCTACAATGAGCAGTTCTTC
CASTRPRGGSYNEQFF
>TRBV2|TRBJ2-7|TRBD2|NA|16
TGTGCCAGCAGCGGGGGGGCAGGTAGGGTAACCTACGAGCAGTACTTC
CASSGGAGRVTYEQYF
>TRBV24-1|TRBJ2-1|NA|NA|15
TGTGCCACCAGTGATCCCCGAGGGGGGGCGGGTGAGCAGTTCTTC
CATSDPRGGAGEQFF
>TRBV5-4|TRBJ2-7|TRBD1|NA|12
TGTGCCAGCAGCTATGACAGGGAAGAGCAGTACTTC
CASSYDREEQYF
>TRBV2|TRBJ2-3|NA|NA|14
TGTGCCAGCAGTCAGCAGCAACGGGCAGATACGCAGTATTTT
CASSQQQRADTQYF
>TRBV19|TRBJ2-4|TRBD2|NA|14
TGTGCCAGTGCTAGCGGGGGGCTTGAAAACATTCAGTACTTC
CASASGGLENIQYF
>TRBV5-1|TRBJ2-1|TRBD2|NA|13
TGCGCCAGTACTAGCGGGGTCGGTAATGAGCAGTTCTTC
CASTSGVGNEQFF
>TRBV24-1|TRBJ2-1|TRBD2|NA|15
TGTGCCACCAGTGAGTTTAGCGGGAGGGGGCATGAGCAGTTCTTC
CATSEFSGRGHEQFF
>TRBV7-9|TRBJ1-6|NA|once|14
TGTGCCAGCACCCCGGAGGTATGGAATTCACCCCTCCACTTT
CASTPEVWNSPLHF
>TRBV9|TRBJ2-3|NA|NA|16
TGTGCCAGCAGCGTAATGGGCGGGACTTACACAGATACGCAGTATTTT
CASSVMGGTYTDTQYF
>TRBV2|TRBJ1-1|TRBD1|NA|15
TGTGCCAGCAGTGAATCAGGACAGGCGAACACTGAAGCTTTCTTT
CASSESGQANTEAFF
>TRBV3-1/TRBV3-2|TRBJ1-4|TRBD1|NA|15
TGTGCCAGCAGCCAAGGGGGGACAGGGTATGAAAAACTGTTTTTT
CASSQGGTGYEKLFF
>TRBV30|TRBJ2-2|NA|NA|14
TGTGCCTGGAGAACCCCAGGGGGGACCGGGGAGCTGTTTTTT
CAWRTPGGTGELFF
>TRBV11-3|TRBJ1-5|NA|NA|17
TGTGCCAGCACCGTACCGAGGGACATTTATAGCAATCAGCCCCAGCATTTT
CASTVPRDIYSNQPQHF
>TRBV28|TRBJ2-7|NA|NA|15
TGTGCCAGCAGTTTACAGGGGATCCTCTCCTACGAGCAGTACTTC
CASSLQGILSYEQYF
>TRBV24-1|TRBJ2-2|NA|NA|15
TGTGCCACCAGTGATTTCCGAGATTACACCGGGGAGCTGTTTTTT
CATSDFRDYTGELFF
>TRBV4-1|TRBJ1-3|TRBD1|NA|18
TGCGCCAGCAGCCAACTCAGGACAGGGGCCTTCTCTGGAAACACCATATATTTT
CASSQLRTGAFSGNTIYF
>TRBV10-1|TRBJ2-7|NA|NA|12
TGCGCCAGCAGTCAGGGGCGAGACGAGCAGTACTTC
CASSQGRDEQYF
>TRBV13|TRBJ2-2|NA|NA|14
TGTGCCAGCATCACCGGGGATTCGACCGGGGAGCTGTTTTTT
CASITGDSTGELFF